One TCR beta chain is described in this entry. Germline CDR1 and CDR2: SGHTA and FQGTGA. This CDR3 is built from 18 residues. Trimming cost V 5 bases and J 0 bases, with 21 bases left between them. Here immunoSEQ multiplex PCR was the method, and the copy in TCRdb shows in-frame clones only, minus some. This table has 40,000 to 60,000 clones, approximately 94% appearing once. This sample was taken from a study of T cell changes during pregnancy in multiple sclerosis. The origin of this receptor is a female donor with multiple sclerosis, enrolled in a pregnancy study. V usage is TRBV7-3 and J usage is TRBJ2-3; possible D gene TRBD1, 6 bases. The material was CD4+ T cells from peripheral blood mononuclear cells, obtained in the third trimester of pregnancy. For the CDR3, the DNA is TGTGCCAGCAGCCCCGACGGACCTATGACAGGAAGCACAGATACGCAGTATTTT. This sequence encodes CASSPDGPMTGSTDTQYF.